This T cell receptor beta chain originates from a study of shared clonotypes between healthy human individuals. Sorted-subset replicate PCR reactions were performed with approximately 190 ng DNA, corresponding to tens of thousands of T cell genomes. Clones were sequenced by immunoSEQ multiplex PCR, and TCRdb holds only the in-frame ones, with some missing. Of approximately 2.3 million clones listed, over 90% were seen once; the top ten hold approximately 0.4%. The donors, all of them Caucasian adults, lived in Nashville, Tennessee. A split of CD4+ cells into CD45RA+ naive and CD45RA-negative memory subsets was performed. Germline-derived CDR1 and CDR2 are MDHEN and SYDVKM. V was cut by 6 bases and J by 7 bases, with 16 bases left in between. The CDR3 covers 14 residues.

The rearrangement uses TRBV28 and TRBJ1-5; D might be TRBD1 (6 bases). The receptor comes from a man aged 18 to 30 in good health. Some clones in this sample may be carry-over from other donors' samples. The sample taken for sequencing was naive CD4+ T cells from PBMCs. Documented subset: CD45RA+ positively selected. The CDR3 DNA is TGTGCCAGCAGGGGGGGGAACAGGGAGCAGCCCCAGCATTTT. Protein: CASRGGNREQPQHF.